The following is a TCR beta chain sequence with its context. Its antigen is unidentified. Researchers ran the assay at a deep level. The table came from immunoSEQ multiplex PCR; TCRdb's copy has only in-frame clones and leaves some out. This sample has about 2 million clones, with about 95% found just once. These data are taken from a study of shared clonotypes between healthy human individuals. Overall study context: Researchers assigned three CD4 naive, three CD4 memory, two CD8 naive and one CD8 memory plate to each donor.

This CDR3 has 15 residues. Germline assignment: CDR1 SGHDN and CDR2 FVKESK. V lost 4 bases to trimming and J lost 4 bases, with 13 bases between them. General study results and limits: Researchers sampled blood only, noting tissue repertoires likely differ.

The receptor comes from a man between 18 and 35 years old in good health. The chain is built from TRBV14 and TRBJ1-4, with D perhaps TRBD1 (6 bases). The sample was naive CD4+ T cells sorted from blood. Subset indicated: CD45RA+ positively selected. The CDR3 DNA follows: TGTGCCAGCAGCCTACGGGGGCGGGTTAATGAAAAACTGTTTTTT. It translates to CASSLRGRVNEKLFF.